This T cell receptor beta chain is drawn from a study of regulatory T cells in long-lasting Graves disease. In this sample, this clonotype turned up many times. The antigen is unknown. The time point is: newly diagnosed GD, antithyroid drugs for less than 3 months. PBMC-derived RNA was used for the TCR library. Peripheral blood, at 8 to 9 milliliters, went into EDTA tubes. The CDR3 is 13 amino acids. Germline V gene data show CDR1 as SGDLS and CDR2 as YYNGEE. V lost 4 bases and J 5 bases, leaving 13 bases between the germline ends. Study results and limitations: Patients with persistent disease showed a bias toward TRBV28, TRBJ1-2 and TRBJ2-5. The persistent group shared 2,741 public clonotypes, more than the approximately 880 shared by new patients.

In building TCR beta libraries, iRepertoire HTBI primers were used together with Arm-PCR of CDR3 regions. MiXCR, applied by TCRdb to the multiplex PCR reads, yields one record per CDR3 protein. The data show roughly 500,000 distinct CDR3 sequences, with 11% to 15% seen just once and roughly a sixth held by the top ten. Another study also made use of these data, one on T cells in Graves' hyperthyroidism and ophthalmopathy. This second study says: The TCR CDR3 first-round RT-PCR relied on the HTBI primer set.

This specimen consisted of peripheral blood mononuclear cells (PBMCs), obtained at new diagnosis, from a patient treated with antithyroid drugs. The sequence derives from a woman aged 45-65 years with Graves disease. This chain connects TRBV9 to TRBJ2-7; TRBD1 might be the D (6 bases). As DNA, the CDR3 is TGTGCCAGCAGCCCCGGGACAATCCACGAGCAGTACTTC. It translates to CASSPGTIHEQYF.